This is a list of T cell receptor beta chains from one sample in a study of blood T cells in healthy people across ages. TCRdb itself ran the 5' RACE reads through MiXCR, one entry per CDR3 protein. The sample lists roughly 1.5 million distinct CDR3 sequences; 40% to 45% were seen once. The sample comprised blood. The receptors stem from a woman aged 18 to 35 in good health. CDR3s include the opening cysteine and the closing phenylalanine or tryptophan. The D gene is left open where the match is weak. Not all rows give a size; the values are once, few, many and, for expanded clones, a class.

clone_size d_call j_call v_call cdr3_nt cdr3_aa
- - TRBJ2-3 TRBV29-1 TGCAGCGTTGAGATGAGCGTCACAGATACGCAGTATTTT CSVEMSVTDTQYF
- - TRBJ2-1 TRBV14 TGTGCCAGCAACCAAGACAGACAGAGGAATGAGCAGTTCTTC CASNQDRQRNEQFF
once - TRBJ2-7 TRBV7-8 TGTGCCAGCAGCTTAGGGCGAGGCAGCAAAGTCTCCTACGAGCAGTACTTC CASSLGRGSKVSYEQYF
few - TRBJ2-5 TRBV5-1 TGCGCCAGCAGCTTGGAATTTCCAGGGCAAGAGACCCAGTACTTC CASSLEFPGQETQYF
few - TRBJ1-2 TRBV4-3 TGCGCCAGCAGCCAAGATAATACGATTTTAAGTGGCTACACCTTC CASSQDNTILSGYTF
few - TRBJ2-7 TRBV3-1 TGTGCCAGCAGCCAAGGAAGGGTGTCTCCTAACGAGCAGTACTTC CASSQGRVSPNEQYF
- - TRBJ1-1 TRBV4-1 TGCGCCAGCAGCCAAGATGAGACGAGGGCTTACACTGAAGCTTTCTTT CASSQDETRAYTEAFF
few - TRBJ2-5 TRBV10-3 TGTGCCATCAGTGGCGGACGCAACCAAGAGACCCAGTACTTC CAISGGRNQETQYF
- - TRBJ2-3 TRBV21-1 TGTGCCAGCAGCCGTGACTTCACCTGGGATACGCAGTATTTT CASSRDFTWDTQYF
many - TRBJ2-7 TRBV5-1 TGCGCCAGCAGCTTGGAAGCCTACGAGCAGTACTTC CASSLEAYEQYF
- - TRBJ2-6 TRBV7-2 TGTGCCAGCAGCGTTGGGACGGGCCGTTCTGGGGCCAACGTCCTGACTTTC CASSVGTGRSGANVLTF
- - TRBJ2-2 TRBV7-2 TGTGCCAGCAGCTTCTCCTCGAACACCGGGGAGCTGTTTTTT CASSFSSNTGELFF
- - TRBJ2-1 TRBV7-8 TGTGCCAGCAGCTTATCACGGGGACACATAAAAAGTGAGCAGTTCTTC CASSLSRGHIKSEQFF
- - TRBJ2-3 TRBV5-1 TGCGCCAGCACCAGACAACTGGGGACAGATACGCAGTATTTT CASTRQLGTDTQYF
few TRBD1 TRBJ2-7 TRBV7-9 TGTGCCAGCAGTCCCCCGAGGGACAGGCAAAGCTCCTACGAGCAGTACTTC CASSPPRDRQSSYEQYF
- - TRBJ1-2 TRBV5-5 TGTGCCAGCAGCACAGGGCACGAACGGAAGTATGGCTACACCTTC CASSTGHERKYGYTF
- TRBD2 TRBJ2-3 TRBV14 TGTGTCAGCAGCGAGCGGGGGGGCATTCATGGCACAGATACGCAGTATTTT CVSSERGGIHGTDTQYF
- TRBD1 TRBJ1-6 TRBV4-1 TGCGCCAGCAGCCAAGGCCTGGCCCGGGACAGGACAGCACCCCTCCACTTT CASSQGLARDRTAPLHF
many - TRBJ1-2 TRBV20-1 TGCAGTGCTAGAGATCGGCGAGGTGGGAATGGCTACACCTTC CSARDRRGGNGYTF
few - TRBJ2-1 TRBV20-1 TGCAGTGCCCCACCATCCGGACTGGGCTACAATGAGCAGTTCTTC CSAPPSGLGYNEQFF
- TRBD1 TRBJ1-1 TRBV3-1 TGTGCCAGCAGCCTATTTACCGGGACAGGGTTCGGCACTGAAGCTTTCTTT CASSLFTGTGFGTEAFF
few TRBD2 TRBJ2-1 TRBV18 TGTGCCAGCTCGTCCCGCGGGAGTCAGCGGGAGAATGAGCAGTTCTTC CASSSRGSQRENEQFF
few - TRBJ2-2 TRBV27 TGTGCCAGCAGTTTGTCAACAGGGCACACCGGGGAGCTGTTTTTT CASSLSTGHTGELFF
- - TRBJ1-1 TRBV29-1 TGCAGCGTTGTAGCTTTGGGGGGGGACACTGAAGCTTTCTTT CSVVALGGDTEAFF
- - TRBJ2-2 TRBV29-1 TGCAGCGTTTCTCTTGGTCAGATGAACACCGGGGAGCTGTTTTTT CSVSLGQMNTGELFF
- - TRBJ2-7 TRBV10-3 TGTGCCATCAGCGCTACAGAGAGAACGACCTACGAGCAGTACTTC CAISATERTTYEQYF
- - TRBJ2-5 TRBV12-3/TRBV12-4 TGTGCCAGCAGTGGAAACCGGGCCGCTTTTGAGACCCAGTACTTC CASSGNRAAFETQYF
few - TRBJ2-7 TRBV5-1 TGCGCCAGCTTAGATGGGACCCACGGCCGCGAGCAGTACTTC CASLDGTHGREQYF
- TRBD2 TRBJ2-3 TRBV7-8 TGTGCCAGCAGCTTAGTAGGAATGGGACTAAATACGCAGTATTTT CASSLVGMGLNTQYF
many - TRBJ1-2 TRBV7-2 TGTGCCAGCAGCCCGAGCAGGGCTAAAGGTGGCTACACCTTC CASSPSRAKGGYTF
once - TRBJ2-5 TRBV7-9 TGTGCCAGCAGCTTAGGGACGGGTTGGGACGATGAGCAGTACTTC CASSLGTGWDDEQYF
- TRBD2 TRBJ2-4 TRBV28 TGTGCCAGCAGATCGGGAGGGAGAGCCAAAAACATTCAGTACTTC CASRSGGRAKNIQYF
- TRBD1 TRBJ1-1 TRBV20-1 TGCAGTGCTCGCGTAACAGGGGGAAACACTGAAGCTTTCTTT CSARVTGGNTEAFF
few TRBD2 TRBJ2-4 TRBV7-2 TGTGCCAGCAGCTCTTTAGCGGGGGTACAAGCCAAAAACATTCAGTACTTC CASSSLAGVQAKNIQYF
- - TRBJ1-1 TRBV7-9 TGTGCCAGCAGCCCCGCGACCACCGGGTTCATGGCTGAAGCTTTCTTT CASSPATTGFMAEAFF
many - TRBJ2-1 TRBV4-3 TGCGCCAGCAGCCAAACTCGGGTCACCTACAATGAGCAGTTCTTC CASSQTRVTYNEQFF
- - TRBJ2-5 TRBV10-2 TGCGCCAGCAGTGAAATTGCGACTTACAATGAGCAGTACTTC CASSEIATYNEQYF
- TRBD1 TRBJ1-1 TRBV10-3 TGTGCCATCAGTGAGGGGACAGGGGAAGACACTGAAGCTTTCTTT CAISEGTGEDTEAFF
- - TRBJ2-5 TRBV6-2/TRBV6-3 TGTGCCAGCAGTTATACGGGACAACCCCAAGAGACCCAGTACTTC CASSYTGQPQETQYF
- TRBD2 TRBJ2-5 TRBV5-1 TGCGCCAGCAGCTTGGCCCGCATTGCTAGCGGGAGTGTCGAGACCCAGTACTTC CASSLARIASGSVETQYF
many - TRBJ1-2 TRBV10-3 TGTGCCATCAGTGAGTCGGGTGGGGAAGGAAACTATGGCTACACCTTC CAISESGGEGNYGYTF
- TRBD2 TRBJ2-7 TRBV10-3 TGTGCCATAGGCTCGCTAGCGGGACCCGAGCAGTACTTC CAIGSLAGPEQYF
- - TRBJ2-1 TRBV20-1 TGCAGTGCTAGCTCCCAGAGAGACTCCTACAATGAGCAGTTCTTC CSASSQRDSYNEQFF
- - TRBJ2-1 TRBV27 TGTGCCAGCAGTTTGGGGACAAAGCCTAGGAATGAGCAGTTCTTC CASSLGTKPRNEQFF
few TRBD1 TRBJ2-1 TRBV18 TGTGCCAGCTCACCTCTCGGACAGGGTAGAAAGGATGAGCAGTTCTTC CASSPLGQGRKDEQFF
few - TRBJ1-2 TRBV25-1 TGTGCCAGCAGTGATCCGGGGCAGGGCTACACCTTC CASSDPGQGYTF
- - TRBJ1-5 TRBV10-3 TGTGCCATCAGTGTAGGTGGGGGCAATCAGCCCCAGCATTTT CAISVGGGNQPQHF
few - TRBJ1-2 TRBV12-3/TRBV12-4 TGTGCCAGCGGGCGACAGACTCATGGCTACACCTTC CASGRQTHGYTF
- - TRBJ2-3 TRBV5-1 TGCGCCAGCAGCCTGGCCCGACTAGCAGATACGCAGTATTTT CASSLARLADTQYF
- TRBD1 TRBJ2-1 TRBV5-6 TGTGCCAGCAGCTTCCCGGGGACAGTAAATTGGAATGAGCAGTTCTTC CASSFPGTVNWNEQFF
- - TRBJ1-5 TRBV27 TGTGCCAGCAGTTTATCCAGAGATAGCAATCAGCCCCAGCATTTT CASSLSRDSNQPQHF
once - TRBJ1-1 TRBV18 TGTGCCAGCTCACGGGACCTGACGTGGGGTACTGAAGCTTTCTTT CASSRDLTWGTEAFF